The sequence of this TCR beta chain was determined in a study of cytomegalovirus exposure and HLA in healthy donors (dated by TCRdb to 2015 to 2018). Study-wide context: A later analysis indicated that the 120 or so validation repertoires were generated on the platform also employed for the 720 or so repertoires of the first cohort. The aim of the study was to test whether cataloging public T cell receptors could identify signatures of past pathogen exposure. Besides the first cohort of around 670 subjects, a separate validation cohort made up of 120 different subjects was used. To predict cytomegalovirus infection status, the study brought together high-throughput TCR immunosequencing, statistical association of individual TCRs with disease status, and machine learning.

Overall results and qualifications from the work: A later analysis found that TCRs clustered in the first cohort also tended to co-occur in the roughly 120 validation repertoires, with more than 90% of cluster scores above 0. A total of 150 to 200 TCR beta chains were listed by the study as associated with cytomegalovirus. In vitro tests confirmed that a few of the cytomegalovirus-associated TCR beta chains recognize cytomegalovirus antigens. Most TCR sequences were seen in very few donors, while some public TCRs were found in many individuals. The classifier was reported to diagnose cytomegalovirus status with high specificity and sensitivity in both the original and validation cohorts. The validation cohort had no HLA typing available for a later analysis, so co-occurrence within that cohort was assessed over all 120 repertoires. According to the authors, the approach could potentially be generalized to other disease states and immunological phenotypes.

The donors belonged to the validation cohort of under 150 subjects, which was separate from the approximately 660-subject first cohort. For this clone: No antigen is known for it. No base quality information exists; no much larger clone differs at one position.

Library construction relied on the immunoSEQ multiplex PCR assay. In the original analysis: A statistical classification framework was built for diagnosing cytomegalovirus status from the catalog of TCR beta chain sequences. As stored in TCRdb, this immuneACCESS dataset retains in-frame rearrangements with V and J assigned. A fraction of the clones does not appear; measured against another copy, unresolved V genes explain less than half of the discrepancy, and the remainder lacks a known reason. V and J calls and clone size are given by that table; D and trimming were obtained from the DNA. In all, the sample holds under 85,000 clones, and 85% to 95% of those were seen once. The ten largest clones capture 5.3% of the sample. Reading the germline V gene (reference sequence) gives CDR1 SGHAT and CDR2 FQDESV. The junction shows trimming of 2 bases on V and 4 bases on J, plus 12 bases between the germline ends. Reading from cysteine to phenylalanine, the CDR3 counts 14 amino acids. Here the CDR3 DNA is all that survives: 42 bases in frame from base 1.

The chain is encoded by TRBV11-1 joined to TRBJ2-7, with no confident D gene call. The sample consisted of PBMCs. The sequence was obtained from a man aged 18 to 35 in good health and CMV-seropositive. The nucleotides are TGTGCCAGCAGCTTACACGTCGAGCTATACGAGCAGTACTTC. Its protein is CASSLHVELYEQYF. Reference TRBV11-1 and TRBJ2-7 proteins supply the regions before and after the CDR3; the full variable domain is: EAEVAQSPRYKITEKSQAVAFWCDPISGHATLYWYRQILGQGPELLVQFQDESVVDDSQLPKDRFSAERLKGVDSTLKIQPAELGDSAMYLCASSLHVELYEQYFGPGTRLTVT.